This record concerns one T cell receptor (beta chain) sequence. The data belong to a study of blood T cell repertoires in COVID-19. Looking at the study overall: T cells, B-cell-depleted T cells, or PBMCs provided the cDNA or gDNA that served as material.

The data were produced by immunoSEQ multiplex PCR, yet TCRdb's version contains in-frame clones alone and is incomplete. The data hold about 210,000 clones, with more than 70% observed a single time. V was shortened by 5 bases and J by 4 bases, with 10 bases between the two germline ends. Germline V lookup: CDR1 LNHDA, CDR2 SQIVND (reference sequence). The CDR3 contains 13 residues. This clonotype was sampled from a man over 45 with active or convalescent COVID-19. This chain uses TRBV19 with TRBJ2-3, with D maybe TRBD2 (5 bases). The sample comprised peripheral blood. The CDR3 nucleotides are TGTGCCAGTAGTGAAGGGAGTGCAGATACGCAGTATTTT. This codes for CASSEGSADTQYF.